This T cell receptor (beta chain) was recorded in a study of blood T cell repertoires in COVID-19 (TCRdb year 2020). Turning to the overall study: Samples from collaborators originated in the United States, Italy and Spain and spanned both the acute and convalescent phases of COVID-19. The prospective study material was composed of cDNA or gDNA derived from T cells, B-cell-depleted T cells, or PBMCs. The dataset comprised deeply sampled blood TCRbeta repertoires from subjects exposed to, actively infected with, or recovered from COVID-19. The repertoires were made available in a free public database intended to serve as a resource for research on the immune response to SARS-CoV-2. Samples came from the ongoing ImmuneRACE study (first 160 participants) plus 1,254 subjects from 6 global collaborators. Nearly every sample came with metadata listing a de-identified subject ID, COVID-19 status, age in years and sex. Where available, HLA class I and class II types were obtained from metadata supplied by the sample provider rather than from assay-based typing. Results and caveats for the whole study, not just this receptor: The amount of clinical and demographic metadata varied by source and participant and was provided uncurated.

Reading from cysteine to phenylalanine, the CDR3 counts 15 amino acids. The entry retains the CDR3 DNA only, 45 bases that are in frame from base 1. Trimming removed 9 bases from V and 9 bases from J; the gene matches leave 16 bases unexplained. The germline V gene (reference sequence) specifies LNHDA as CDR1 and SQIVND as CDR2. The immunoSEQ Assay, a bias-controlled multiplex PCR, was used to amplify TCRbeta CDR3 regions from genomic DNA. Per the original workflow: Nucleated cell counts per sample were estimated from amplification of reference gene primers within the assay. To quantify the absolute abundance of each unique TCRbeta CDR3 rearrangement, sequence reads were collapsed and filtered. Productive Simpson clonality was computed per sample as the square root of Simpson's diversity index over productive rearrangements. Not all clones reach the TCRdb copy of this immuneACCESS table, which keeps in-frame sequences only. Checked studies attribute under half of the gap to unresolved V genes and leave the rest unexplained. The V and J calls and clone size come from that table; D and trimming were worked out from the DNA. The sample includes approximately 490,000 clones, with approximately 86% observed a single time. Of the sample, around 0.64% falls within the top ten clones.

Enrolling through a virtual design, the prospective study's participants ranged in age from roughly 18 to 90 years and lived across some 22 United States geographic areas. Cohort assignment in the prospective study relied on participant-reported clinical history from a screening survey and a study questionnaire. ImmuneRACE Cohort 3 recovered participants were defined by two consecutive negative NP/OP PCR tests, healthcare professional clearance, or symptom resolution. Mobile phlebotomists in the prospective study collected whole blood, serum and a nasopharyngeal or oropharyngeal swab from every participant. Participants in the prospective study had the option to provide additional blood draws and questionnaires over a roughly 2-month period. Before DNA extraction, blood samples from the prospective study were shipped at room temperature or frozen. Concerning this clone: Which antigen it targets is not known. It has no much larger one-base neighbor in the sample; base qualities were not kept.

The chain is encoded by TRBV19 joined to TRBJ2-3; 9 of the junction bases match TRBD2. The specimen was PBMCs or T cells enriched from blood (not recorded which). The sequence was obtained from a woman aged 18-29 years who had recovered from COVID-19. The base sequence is TGTGCCAGCGGGGGGACTAGCCTCCCGCAAGGGACGCAGTATTTT. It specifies CASGGTSLPQGTQYF.